These 3 T cell receptor beta chains were sequenced from one sample in a study of blood T cell repertoires in COVID-19. TCRdb's copy holds only in-frame clones and misses some; the assay was immunoSEQ multiplex PCR. The data contain roughly 120,000 clones, around 83% of them singletons. Source material: peripheral blood. The receptors here all came from a man between 65 and 85 years old with acute or convalescent COVID-19.

The chain carries TRBV9 and TRBJ2-1; TRBD2 aligns across 7 bases. This CDR3 is 15 amino acids long. The trim removed 0 bases at V and 6 bases at J, leaving 6 bases unmatched. The germline gives CDR1 SGDLS, CDR2 YYNGEE. In DNA, the CDR3 is TGTGCCAGCAGCGTAGATGGCGGGAGCCCCAATGAGCAGTTCTTC. Translation: CASSVDGGSPNEQFF.

The chain recombines TRBV28 with TRBJ2-7; D might be TRBD2 (5 bases). This CDR3 comprises 15 residues. Trimming removed 2 bases at V and 3 bases at J, with 14 bases between. Germline CDR1 and CDR2: MDHEN and SYDVKM. Here the CDR3 DNA reads TGTGCCAGCAGTTTAGATCTGTTTGGAGGCTACGAGCAGTACTTC. Amino acid sequence: CASSLDLFGGYEQYF.

The chain has TRBV19 and TRBJ1-5, with 8 bases lining up with TRBD1. Trimming took 6 bases from V and 7 from J; bases not matched to a gene: 5. The CDR3 contains 13 residues. From germline, CDR1 is LNHDA and CDR2 SQIVND (reference sequence). The CDR3 sequence is CASRLDRGQPQHF. Written as DNA, the CDR3 is TGTGCCAGTAGGCTAGACAGGGGACAGCCCCAGCATTTT. Full variable domain (outside the CDR3, taken from reference TRBV19 and TRBJ1-5): DGGITQSPKYLFRKEGQNVTLSCEQNLNHDAMYWYRQDPGQGLRLIYYSQIVNDFQKGDIAEGYSVSREKKESFPLTVTSAQKNPTAFYLCASRLDRGQPQHFGDGTRLSIL.